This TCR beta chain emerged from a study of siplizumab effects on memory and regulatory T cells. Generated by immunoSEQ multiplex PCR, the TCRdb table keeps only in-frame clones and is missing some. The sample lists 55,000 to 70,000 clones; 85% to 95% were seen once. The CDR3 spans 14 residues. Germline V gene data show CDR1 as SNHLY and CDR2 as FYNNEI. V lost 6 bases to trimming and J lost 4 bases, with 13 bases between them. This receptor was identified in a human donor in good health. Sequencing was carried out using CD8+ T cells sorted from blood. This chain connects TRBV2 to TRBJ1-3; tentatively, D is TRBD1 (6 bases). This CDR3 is CASSDQGNGNTIYF. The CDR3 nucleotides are TGTGCCAGCAGCGACCAGGGGAACGGAAACACCATATATTTT. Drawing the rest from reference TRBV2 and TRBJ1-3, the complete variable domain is EPEVTQTPSHQVTQMGQEVILRCVPISNHLYFYWYRQILGQKVEFLVSFYNNEISEKSEIFDDQFSVERPDGSNFTLKIRSTKLEDSAMYFCASSDQGNGNTIYFGEGSWLTVV.